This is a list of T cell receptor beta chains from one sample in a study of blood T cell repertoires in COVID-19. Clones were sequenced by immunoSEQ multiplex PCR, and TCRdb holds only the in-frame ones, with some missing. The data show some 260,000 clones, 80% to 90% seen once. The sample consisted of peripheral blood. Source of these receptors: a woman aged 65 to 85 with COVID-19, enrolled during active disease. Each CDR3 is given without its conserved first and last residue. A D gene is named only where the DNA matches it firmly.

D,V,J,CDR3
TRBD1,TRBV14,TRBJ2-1,ASSQTGGIGNEQF
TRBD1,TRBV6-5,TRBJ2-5,ASNHDRVDGETQY
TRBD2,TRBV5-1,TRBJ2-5,ASSLGPGGTEETQY
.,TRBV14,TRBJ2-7,ASSPRTVYEQY
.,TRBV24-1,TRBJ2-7,ATSDEDIYEQY
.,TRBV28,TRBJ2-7,ASTSAGYEQY
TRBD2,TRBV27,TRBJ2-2,ASNSRGANTGELF
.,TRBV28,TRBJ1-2,ASSAGDRPNYGYT
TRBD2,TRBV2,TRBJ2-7,ASSEQGLAPYEQY
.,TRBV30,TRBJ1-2,AWSVQPTPYGYT
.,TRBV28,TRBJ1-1,ASRRNGGTEAF
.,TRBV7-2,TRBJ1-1,ASSLYRLRIKSAEAF
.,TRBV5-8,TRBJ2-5,ASSSGQLIEETQY
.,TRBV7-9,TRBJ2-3,ASSLGGRLAGTDTQY
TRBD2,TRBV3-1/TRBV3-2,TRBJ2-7,ASSRGLAGFGFYEQY
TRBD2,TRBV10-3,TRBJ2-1,AISKGTSGDNEQF
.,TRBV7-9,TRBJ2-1,ASSLAGRGSSYNEQF
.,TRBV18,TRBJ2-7,ASSLGQSYEQY
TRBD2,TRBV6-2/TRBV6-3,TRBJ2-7,ASSHIISGVAAYEQY
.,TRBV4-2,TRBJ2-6,ASSQGTGLPSGANVLT
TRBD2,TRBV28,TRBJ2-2,ASTLSGNLGGELF
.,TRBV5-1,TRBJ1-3,ASSLAGPGALKGGNTIY
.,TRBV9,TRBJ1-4,ASSAGSGNEKLF
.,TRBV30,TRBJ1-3,AWSVEENTIY
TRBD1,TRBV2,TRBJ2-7,ASTEQGQAGDEQY
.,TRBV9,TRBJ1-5,ASSLSTGINQPQH
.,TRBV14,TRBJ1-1,ASSQVRARGAEAF
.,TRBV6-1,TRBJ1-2,ASSERGDLGPYATNYGYT
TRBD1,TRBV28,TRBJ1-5,ASRKDRGSNQPQH
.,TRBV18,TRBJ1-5,ASSPVEQGRQPQH
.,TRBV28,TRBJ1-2,ASTRVGGYGYT
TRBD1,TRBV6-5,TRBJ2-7,ASSYVRRQGYEQY
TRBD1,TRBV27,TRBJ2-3,ASSAGTGVEGDTQY
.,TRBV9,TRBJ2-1,ASSVDPGVSHNEQF
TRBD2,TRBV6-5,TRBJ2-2,ASRGGTSVTGELF
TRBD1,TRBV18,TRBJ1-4,ASSYRGRLNEKLF
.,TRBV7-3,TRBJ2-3,ASSRGQIGTDTQY
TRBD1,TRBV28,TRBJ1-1,ASSPAQGWTEAF
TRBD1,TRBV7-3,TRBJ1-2,ANRGPKPYGYT
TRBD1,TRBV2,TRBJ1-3,ASSGGQVSGNTIY
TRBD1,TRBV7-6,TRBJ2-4,ASSKNRGSHQNIQY
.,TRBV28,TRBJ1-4,ASSPTDWKLF
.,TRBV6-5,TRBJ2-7,ASSYAAGEQY
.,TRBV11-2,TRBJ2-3,ASSDHTGFTDTQY
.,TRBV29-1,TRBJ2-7,SVEFRASFGQY
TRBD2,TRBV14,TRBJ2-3,ASSQISGSRSDTQY
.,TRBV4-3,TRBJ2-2,ASSPTWGSLANTGELF
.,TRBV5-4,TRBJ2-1,ASSLDPRANEQF
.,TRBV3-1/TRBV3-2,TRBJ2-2,ASTTIPTGELF
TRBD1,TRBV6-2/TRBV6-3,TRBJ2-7,ASSYPRDSSYEQY
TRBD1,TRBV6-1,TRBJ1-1,ASSEPGQGAEAF
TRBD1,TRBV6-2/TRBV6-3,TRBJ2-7,ASSGQTGRYEQY
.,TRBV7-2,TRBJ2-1,ASSFFARNYNEQF
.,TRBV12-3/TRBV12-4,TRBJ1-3,ASSSGAGNTIY
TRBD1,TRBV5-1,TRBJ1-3,ASSLAPYGQAGSGNTIY
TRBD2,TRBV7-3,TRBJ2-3,ASSLRAGGSDTQY
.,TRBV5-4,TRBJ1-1,ASSLDPQGARLEAF
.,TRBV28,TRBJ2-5,ASRRGLETQY
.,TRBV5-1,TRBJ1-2,ATGTSYGYT